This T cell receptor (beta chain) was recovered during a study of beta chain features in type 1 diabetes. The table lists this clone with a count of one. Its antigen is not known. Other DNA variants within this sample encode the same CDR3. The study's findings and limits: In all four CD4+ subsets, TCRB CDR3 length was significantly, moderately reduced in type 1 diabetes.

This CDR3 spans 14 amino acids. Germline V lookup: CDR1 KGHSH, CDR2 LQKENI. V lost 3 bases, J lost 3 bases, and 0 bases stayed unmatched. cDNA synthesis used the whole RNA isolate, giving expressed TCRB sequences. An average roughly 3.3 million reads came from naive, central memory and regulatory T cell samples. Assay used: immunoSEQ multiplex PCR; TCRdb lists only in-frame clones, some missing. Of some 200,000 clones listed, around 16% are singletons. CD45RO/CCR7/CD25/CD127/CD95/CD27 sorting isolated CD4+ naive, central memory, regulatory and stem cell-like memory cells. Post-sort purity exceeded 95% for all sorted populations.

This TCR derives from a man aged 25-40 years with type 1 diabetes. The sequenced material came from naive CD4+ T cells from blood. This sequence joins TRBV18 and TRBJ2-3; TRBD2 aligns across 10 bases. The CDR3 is CASSPTSGTDTQYF. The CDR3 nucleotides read TGTGCCAGCTCACCGACTAGCGGGACAGATACGCAGTATTTT.